This T cell receptor (beta chain) came from a study of shared clonotypes between healthy human individuals. As to this clone: What it binds is not known.

CD45RO-negative, CCR7-positively selected cells formed the naive CD8 fraction, excluding terminally differentiated effector memory CD45RA+ cells. From germline, CDR1 is SGHAT and CDR2 FQNNGV. Trimming cost V 4 bases and J 9 bases; bases outside gene matches: 12. The CDR3 runs 15 residues. Findings and limits, study-wide: Between a handful of donors, naive CD4 clonotypes were shared at a level of about 5%.

How the authors handled the data: Because ImmunoSEQ provided only junction sequences with no quality scores, the filtering differed. Generated by immunoSEQ multiplex PCR, the TCRdb table keeps only in-frame clones and is missing some. V and J calls and clone size are those listed in that table; D and trimming were worked out from the DNA. The sample contains about 800,000 clones, 95% to 97% of which appear only once. The genes are TRBV11-2 and TRBJ2-1; TRBD1 matches at 7 bases. Sequencing was performed on naive CD8+ T cells sorted from blood. This receptor was taken from a man aged 25 to 40 in good health. This chain's CDR3 is CASSSTGDLWSEQFF. The CDR3 DNA reads as TGTGCCAGCAGCTCTACAGGGGATTTATGGAGTGAGCAGTTCTTC.